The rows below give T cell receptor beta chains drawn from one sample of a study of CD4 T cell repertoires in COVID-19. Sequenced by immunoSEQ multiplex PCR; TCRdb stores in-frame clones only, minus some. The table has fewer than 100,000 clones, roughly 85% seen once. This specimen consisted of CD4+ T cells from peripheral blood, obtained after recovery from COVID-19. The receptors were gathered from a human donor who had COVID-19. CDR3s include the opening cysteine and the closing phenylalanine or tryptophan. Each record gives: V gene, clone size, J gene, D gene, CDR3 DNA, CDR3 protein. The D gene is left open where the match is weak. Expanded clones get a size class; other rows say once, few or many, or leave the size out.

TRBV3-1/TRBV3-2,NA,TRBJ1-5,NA,TGTGCCAGCAGCCAAGGTAGGGGGCAGCCCCAGCATTTT,CASSQGRGQPQHF
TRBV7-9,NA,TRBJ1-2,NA,TGTGCCAGCCGGCGGGACTCCTATGGCTACACCTTC,CASRRDSYGYTF
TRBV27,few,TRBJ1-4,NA,TGTGCCAGCAGCCGAAGGGTGGGTCCCCCCGAAAAACTGTTTTTT,CASSRRVGPPEKLFF
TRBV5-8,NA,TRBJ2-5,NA,TGTGCCAGCAGCTTGAGGTCAGGCAGCACCCAGTACTTC,CASSLRSGSTQYF
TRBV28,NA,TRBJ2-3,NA,TGTGCCAGCAGTCTGGCATCGGCTTACACAGATACGCAGTATTTT,CASSLASAYTDTQYF
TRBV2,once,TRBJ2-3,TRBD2,TGTGCCAGCAGCGAGAACGGTGCGGGGGGGAGCACAGATACGCAGTATTTT,CASSENGAGGSTDTQYF
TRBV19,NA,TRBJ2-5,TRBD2,TGTGCCAGTAGTAAGTGGGCAGAGCGGGGGAGACAAGAGACCCAGTACTTC,CASSKWAERGRQETQYF
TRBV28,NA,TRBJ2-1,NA,TGTGCCAGCACCCAACCAGGGCGGCACTACAATGAGCAGTTCTTC,CASTQPGRHYNEQFF
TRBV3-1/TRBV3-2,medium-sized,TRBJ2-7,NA,TGTGCCAGCAGCCAAGGGGGCTTCTTAGGGGCCGAGCAGTACTTC,CASSQGGFLGAEQYF
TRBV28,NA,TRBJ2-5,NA,TGTGCCAGCTCCCTAGGGGGGGCGGGGGAGACCCAGTACTTC,CASSLGGAGETQYF
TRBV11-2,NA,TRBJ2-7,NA,TGTGCCAGCAGCGATGTAGCGATCTACGAGCAGTACTTC,CASSDVAIYEQYF
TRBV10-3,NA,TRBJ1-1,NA,TGTGCCATCAGTGAAGGACAGCCGAACACTGAAGCTTTCTTT,CAISEGQPNTEAFF
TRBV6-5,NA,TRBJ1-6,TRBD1,TGTGCCAGCAGTTACTTGAACAGGGGGCGCGTGGCACCCCTCCACTTT,CASSYLNRGRVAPLHF
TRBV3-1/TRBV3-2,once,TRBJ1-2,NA,TGTGCCAGCAGCCAACGGGGCAGGGGTTTTATCTATGGCTACACCTTC,CASSQRGRGFIYGYTF
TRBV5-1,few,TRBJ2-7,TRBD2,TGCGCCAGCAGCTTGCGGGAACTAGCGGGAAGGAAACAGTACTTC,CASSLRELAGRKQYF
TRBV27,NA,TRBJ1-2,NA,TGTGCCAGCAGTGAGATACAGGGAGGCGGCTACACCTTC,CASSEIQGGGYTF
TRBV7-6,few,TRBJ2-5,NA,TGTGCCAGCAGCTTGGTTGCGCGGGAGACCCAGTACTTC,CASSLVARETQYF